Below are 26 T cell receptor beta chains sequenced from a single sample in a study of siplizumab effects on memory and regulatory T cells. Using immunoSEQ multiplex PCR, the repertoire was profiled, and TCRdb retains in-frame clones only, with some absent. The repertoire holds about 50,000 clones, with roughly 87% as singletons. The sample comprised naive CD8+ T cells sorted from blood. The receptor source for this set is a human donor in good health.

The sample holds one count of this clone. The chain is built from TRBV7-9 and TRBJ2-1; unclear D gene. CDR3 length: 11 residues. The germline gives CDR1 SEHNR, CDR2 FQNEAQ (reference sequence). V was clipped by 1 base and J by 10 bases, with 5 bases between them. CDR3 protein: CASSLGAEQFF. CDR3 bases: TGTGCCAGCAGCTTAGGGGCGGAGCAGTTCTTC.

V is TRBV27 and J is TRBJ1-4, with TRBD1 as a possible D gene (5 bases). V gave up 6 bases and J gave up 7 bases, with 15 bases separating them. This CDR3 is 14 amino acids long. Germline V gives CDR1 MNHEY, CDR2 SMNVEV (reference sequence). CDR3 sequence reads: CASSPSLGVEKLFF. As DNA, the CDR3 is TGTGCCAGCAGCCCCAGTTTGGGGGTTGAAAAACTGTTTTTT.

The chain employs TRBV9 and TRBJ2-7; D tentatively reads TRBD1 or TRBD2 (5 bases each). Germline V gene data show CDR1 as SGDLS and CDR2 as YYNGEE. V was shortened by 3 bases and J by 3 bases, with 10 bases between the two germline ends. The CDR3 consists of 13 residues. DNA of the CDR3: TGTGCCAGCAGCGCCAGAGGGGACTACGAGCAGTACTTC. The encoded protein is CASSARGDYEQYF.

The chain recombines TRBV28 with TRBJ2-1; 12 bases are a match to TRBD2. The CDR3 is made up of 17 amino acids. Per germline, CDR1 MDHEN and CDR2 SYDVKM. V shed 1 base and J 0 bases; nucleotides not matched to a gene: 1. Written as DNA, the CDR3 is TGTGCCAGCAGTTTATCGACTAGCGGGAGCTCCTACAATGAGCAGTTCTTC. It translates to CASSLSTSGSSYNEQFF.

The J gene is TRBJ2-7, the V gene TRBV19; D uncertain. Germline CDR1 reads LNHDA; CDR2 reads SQIVND (reference sequence). V was pared by 6 bases and J by 0 bases, with 18 bases between. The CDR3 has 16 residues. The CDR3 loop reads CASRGISTAHSYEQYF. CDR3 in DNA: TGTGCCAGTAGGGGAATTTCGACGGCCCACTCCTACGAGCAGTACTTC.

The rearrangement links TRBV6-1 to TRBJ1-1, with D uncertain. Germline-derived CDR1 and CDR2 are MNHNS and SASEGT. There are 15 residues in the CDR3. V lost 2 bases, J lost 5 bases, and 15 bases lay in between. CDR3 sequence (DNA): TGTGCCAGCAGTGAATCGGCGACCATGTGGACTGAAGCTTTCTTT. Its translation is CASSESATMWTEAFF.

This clone is a singleton in its sample. The V call is TRBV5-1, the J call TRBJ2-1, with 13 bases that match TRBD2. V dropped 4 bases and J dropped 4; count of bases not matched to a gene: 8. The CDR3 sequence is 17 residues long. Per germline, CDR1 SGHRS and CDR2 YFSETQ. CDR3 sequence reads: CASSPGLAGAYYNEQFF. In DNA, the CDR3 is TGCGCCAGCAGCCCCGGACTAGCGGGGGCCTATTACAATGAGCAGTTCTTC.

V is TRBV10-3 and J is TRBJ1-1; D remains unclear. CDR3 size: 12 residues. V was cut by 3 bases and J by 7 bases, with 9 bases left in between. Germline lookup yields CDR1 ENHRY and CDR2 SYGVKD. In DNA form, the CDR3 reads TGTGCCATCAGTGAACTACAAAATGAAGCTTTCTTT. This sequence encodes CAISELQNEAFF.

The rearrangement links TRBV27 to TRBJ2-3; the D call may be TRBD1 or TRBD2 (6 bases each). CDR3 length equals 16 residues. Germline loops: CDR1 MNHEY, CDR2 SMNVEV (reference sequence). V lost 0 bases and J lost 4, with 14 bases in between. CDR3 in DNA: TGTGCCAGCAGTTTATCGTACGGAGGGGGACCAGATACGCAGTATTTT. Translation: CASSLSYGGGPDTQYF.

The table lists this clone with a few counts. The chain couples TRBV4-1 to TRBJ1-6; 7 bases are shared with TRBD1. This CDR3 region has 15 residues. Germline CDR1 and CDR2: MGHRA and YSYEKL. With 1 base clipped from V and 6 bases from J, the junction kept 3 bases outside the gene matches. The CDR3 region is CASSQGGGSNSPLHF. The CDR3 nucleotides are TGCGCCAGCAGCCAAGGAGGGGGCTCTAATTCACCCCTCCACTTT.

A single count supports this clone. The V and J genes are TRBV6-5 and TRBJ1-2, with TRBD1 matching over 10 bases. The CDR3 covers 15 residues. V dropped 2 bases and J dropped 2; count of bases not matched to a gene: 2. Germline V CDR1 and CDR2: MNHEY, SVGAGI. CDR3 loop: CASSYATGGNYGYTF. For the CDR3, the DNA is TGTGCCAGCAGTTACGCGACAGGGGGCAACTATGGCTACACCTTC.

This sequence joins TRBV2 and TRBJ2-7; a weak D match, TRBD1 (6 bases). This CDR3 has 14 residues. Germline V gene data show CDR1 as SNHLY and CDR2 as FYNNEI. V was pared by 3 bases and J by 5 bases, with 14 bases between. The chain's CDR3 is CASSEGATEDEQYF. The DNA for the CDR3 is TGTGCCAGCAGTGAGGGGGCCACCGAGGACGAGCAGTACTTC.

The chain couples TRBV2 to TRBJ2-5; possibly TRBD2 for D (7 bases). V was cut by 7 bases and J by 5 bases, with 20 bases left in between. CDR1 and CDR2 from the germline V gene are SNHLY and FYNNEI. The CDR3 has 15 amino acids. CDR3 sequence (DNA): TGTGCCAGCATCAGAGCCAGGGGAGGGGGGGAGACCCAGTACTTC. Translation: CASIRARGGGETQYF.

This clone was recorded a few times. The V call is TRBV7-9, the J call TRBJ1-2, with D unresolved. This CDR3 is built from 13 residues. Germline CDR1 is SEHNR and CDR2 is FQNEAQ (reference sequence). Trimming took off 1 base at V and 6 bases at J, with 9 bases between the two ends. CDR3 nucleotides: TGTGCCAGCAGCTTAGGTTCGGTGGATGGCTACACCTTC. As protein: CASSLGSVDGYTF.

The chain joins TRBV7-6 to TRBJ2-1; D is unresolved. The CDR3 consists of 13 residues. Looked up from germline, CDR1 is SGHVS and CDR2 is FNYEAQ. V lost 5 bases and J lost 6, with 11 bases in between. CDR3 residues: CASSPLLGNEQFF. The CDR3 DNA reads as TGTGCCAGCAGCCCCCTCTTGGGCAATGAGCAGTTCTTC.

The chain is built from TRBV19 and TRBJ2-7; no reliable D call. Trimming took 5 bases from V and 4 from J, leaving 18 bases between them. Germline V gene sequence: CDR1 LNHDA, CDR2 SQIVND (reference sequence). The CDR3 sequence is 15 residues long. CDR3 amino acids: CASSAAGSPKYEQYF. The DNA of the CDR3 is TGTGCCAGTAGTGCCGCCGGGTCCCCCAAGTACGAGCAGTACTTC.

This rearrangement joins TRBV6-1 to TRBJ2-3; TRBD1 agrees at 7 bases. The CDR3 covers 16 residues. From germline, CDR1 is MNHNS and CDR2 SASEGT. Trimming took 1 base from V and 3 from J; bases not matched to a gene: 7. CDR3 amino acids: CASSEVSPGGTDTQYF. The DNA of the CDR3 is TGTGCCAGCAGTGAAGTTTCCCCAGGGGGAACAGATACGCAGTATTTT.

V is TRBV2 and J is TRBJ1-3, with D unresolved. From germline, CDR1 is SNHLY and CDR2 FYNNEI. Trimming shortened V by 6 bases and J by 0 bases, and 6 bases separated the two germline ends. This CDR3 has 13 residues. The CDR3 nucleotides read TGTGCCAGCAGCCTCGTCTCTGGAAACACCATATATTTT. Amino acid sequence: CASSLVSGNTIYF.

A single count supports this clone. Sequence at one end of the junction differs from germline and may be a read error. CDR3 sequence (DNA): TGTGCCAGCACTTACGGGGAATTTAGGGGTAGTGAAAAACTGTTTTTT. This sequence encodes CASTYGEFRGSEKLFF. The chain joins TRBV6-5 to TRBJ1-4; D may be TRBD1 (5 bases). This CDR3 spans 16 amino acids. CDR1 is MNHEY, CDR2 SVGAGI, per germline.

This rearrangement joins TRBV11-3 to TRBJ2-1; 11 nucleotides align to TRBD2. The V gene end was trimmed by 2 bases and the J gene end by 6 bases; junction bases not matched to a gene: 3. Germline-derived CDR1 and CDR2 are SGHNT and YENEEA. This CDR3 region has 15 residues. In DNA, the CDR3 is TGTGCCAGCAGCTTACAGGGACTAGCGGCCAATGAGCAGTTCTTC. This codes for CASSLQGLAANEQFF. Supplemented by reference TRBV11-3 and TRBJ2-1, the full variable domain reads EAGVVQSPRYKIIEKKQPVAFWCNPISGHNTLYWYLQNLGQGPELLIRYENEEAVDDSQLPKDRFSAERLKGVDSTLKIQPAELGDSAVYLCASSLQGLAANEQFFGPGTRLTVL.

The gene calls are TRBV6-5 and TRBJ2-1; unclear D gene. The CDR3 is 11 residues long. The V gene lost 2 bases and the J gene lost 10 bases, with 6 bases spanning the gap. Germline V lookup: CDR1 MNHEY, CDR2 SVGAGI. Written as DNA, the CDR3 is TGTGCCAGCAGTTACATGGAAGAGCAGTTCTTC. Translating it yields CASSYMEEQFF.

The J gene is TRBJ2-3, the V gene TRBV11-2, with D possibly being TRBD1 (5 bases). Trimming took off 2 bases at V and 3 bases at J, with 15 bases between the two ends. CDR1 SGHAT and CDR2 FQNNGV come from the germline V gene. This CDR3 comprises 16 residues. This chain's CDR3 is CASSLSYGQFTDTQYF. CDR3 DNA: TGTGCCAGCAGCTTAAGCTATGGACAATTTACAGATACGCAGTATTTT. Full variable domain (remainder filled in from reference TRBV11-2 and TRBJ2-3): EAGVAQSPRYKIIEKRQSVAFWCNPISGHATLYWYQQILGQGPKLLIQFQNNGVVDDSQLPKDRFSAERLKGVDSTLKIQPAKLEDSAVYLCASSLSYGQFTDTQYFGPGTRLTVL.

The chain employs TRBV5-4 and TRBJ1-2; 7 nucleotides line up with TRBD1. The length of the CDR3 is 15 residues. The germline gives CDR1 SGHNT, CDR2 YYREEE (reference sequence). Trimming took 0 bases from V and 10 from J; bases not matched to a gene: 12. The CDR3 region is CASSLVETGTNDYTF. The CDR3 coding sequence is TGTGCCAGCAGCTTGGTAGAGACAGGGACCAATGACTACACCTTC. Variable domain in full (rest from reference TRBV5-4 and TRBJ1-2): ETGVTQSPTHLIKTRGQQVTLRCSSQSGHNTVSWYQQALGQGPQFIFQYYREEENGRGNFPPRFSGLQFPNYSSELNVNALELDDSALYLCASSLVETGTNDYTFGSGTRLTVV.

The V call is TRBV7-2, the J call TRBJ2-1; maybe TRBD2 (5 bases). The CDR3 has 13 amino acids. V dropped 2 bases and J dropped 6 bases, with 8 bases sitting between them. Germline assignment: CDR1 SGHTA and CDR2 FQGNSA. For the CDR3, the DNA is TGTGCCAGCAGCTTAATCGAGGGCAATGAGCAGTTCTTC. Translated, it gives CASSLIEGNEQFF.

The chain carries TRBV7-9 and TRBJ2-1, with 10 bases that match TRBD2. The germline gives CDR1 SEHNR, CDR2 FQNEAQ (reference sequence). CDR3 length equals 15 residues. V lost 3 bases to trimming and J lost 9 bases; unmatched junction nucleotides: 8. CDR3 sequence reads: CASSLGAGLAPEQFF. In DNA form, the CDR3 reads TGTGCCAGCAGCTTGGGGGCGGGACTAGCGCCTGAGCAGTTCTTC.

This rearrangement joins TRBV19 to TRBJ2-1; 9 positions agree with TRBD2. The germline gives CDR1 LNHDA, CDR2 SQIVND (reference sequence). CDR3 length: 15 residues. The V segment lost 5 bases and the J segment 4 bases; nucleotides outside the gene matches: 6. This CDR3 is CASSYGGRAYNEQFF. Here the CDR3 DNA reads TGTGCCAGTAGTTATGGCGGGAGGGCTTACAATGAGCAGTTCTTC.